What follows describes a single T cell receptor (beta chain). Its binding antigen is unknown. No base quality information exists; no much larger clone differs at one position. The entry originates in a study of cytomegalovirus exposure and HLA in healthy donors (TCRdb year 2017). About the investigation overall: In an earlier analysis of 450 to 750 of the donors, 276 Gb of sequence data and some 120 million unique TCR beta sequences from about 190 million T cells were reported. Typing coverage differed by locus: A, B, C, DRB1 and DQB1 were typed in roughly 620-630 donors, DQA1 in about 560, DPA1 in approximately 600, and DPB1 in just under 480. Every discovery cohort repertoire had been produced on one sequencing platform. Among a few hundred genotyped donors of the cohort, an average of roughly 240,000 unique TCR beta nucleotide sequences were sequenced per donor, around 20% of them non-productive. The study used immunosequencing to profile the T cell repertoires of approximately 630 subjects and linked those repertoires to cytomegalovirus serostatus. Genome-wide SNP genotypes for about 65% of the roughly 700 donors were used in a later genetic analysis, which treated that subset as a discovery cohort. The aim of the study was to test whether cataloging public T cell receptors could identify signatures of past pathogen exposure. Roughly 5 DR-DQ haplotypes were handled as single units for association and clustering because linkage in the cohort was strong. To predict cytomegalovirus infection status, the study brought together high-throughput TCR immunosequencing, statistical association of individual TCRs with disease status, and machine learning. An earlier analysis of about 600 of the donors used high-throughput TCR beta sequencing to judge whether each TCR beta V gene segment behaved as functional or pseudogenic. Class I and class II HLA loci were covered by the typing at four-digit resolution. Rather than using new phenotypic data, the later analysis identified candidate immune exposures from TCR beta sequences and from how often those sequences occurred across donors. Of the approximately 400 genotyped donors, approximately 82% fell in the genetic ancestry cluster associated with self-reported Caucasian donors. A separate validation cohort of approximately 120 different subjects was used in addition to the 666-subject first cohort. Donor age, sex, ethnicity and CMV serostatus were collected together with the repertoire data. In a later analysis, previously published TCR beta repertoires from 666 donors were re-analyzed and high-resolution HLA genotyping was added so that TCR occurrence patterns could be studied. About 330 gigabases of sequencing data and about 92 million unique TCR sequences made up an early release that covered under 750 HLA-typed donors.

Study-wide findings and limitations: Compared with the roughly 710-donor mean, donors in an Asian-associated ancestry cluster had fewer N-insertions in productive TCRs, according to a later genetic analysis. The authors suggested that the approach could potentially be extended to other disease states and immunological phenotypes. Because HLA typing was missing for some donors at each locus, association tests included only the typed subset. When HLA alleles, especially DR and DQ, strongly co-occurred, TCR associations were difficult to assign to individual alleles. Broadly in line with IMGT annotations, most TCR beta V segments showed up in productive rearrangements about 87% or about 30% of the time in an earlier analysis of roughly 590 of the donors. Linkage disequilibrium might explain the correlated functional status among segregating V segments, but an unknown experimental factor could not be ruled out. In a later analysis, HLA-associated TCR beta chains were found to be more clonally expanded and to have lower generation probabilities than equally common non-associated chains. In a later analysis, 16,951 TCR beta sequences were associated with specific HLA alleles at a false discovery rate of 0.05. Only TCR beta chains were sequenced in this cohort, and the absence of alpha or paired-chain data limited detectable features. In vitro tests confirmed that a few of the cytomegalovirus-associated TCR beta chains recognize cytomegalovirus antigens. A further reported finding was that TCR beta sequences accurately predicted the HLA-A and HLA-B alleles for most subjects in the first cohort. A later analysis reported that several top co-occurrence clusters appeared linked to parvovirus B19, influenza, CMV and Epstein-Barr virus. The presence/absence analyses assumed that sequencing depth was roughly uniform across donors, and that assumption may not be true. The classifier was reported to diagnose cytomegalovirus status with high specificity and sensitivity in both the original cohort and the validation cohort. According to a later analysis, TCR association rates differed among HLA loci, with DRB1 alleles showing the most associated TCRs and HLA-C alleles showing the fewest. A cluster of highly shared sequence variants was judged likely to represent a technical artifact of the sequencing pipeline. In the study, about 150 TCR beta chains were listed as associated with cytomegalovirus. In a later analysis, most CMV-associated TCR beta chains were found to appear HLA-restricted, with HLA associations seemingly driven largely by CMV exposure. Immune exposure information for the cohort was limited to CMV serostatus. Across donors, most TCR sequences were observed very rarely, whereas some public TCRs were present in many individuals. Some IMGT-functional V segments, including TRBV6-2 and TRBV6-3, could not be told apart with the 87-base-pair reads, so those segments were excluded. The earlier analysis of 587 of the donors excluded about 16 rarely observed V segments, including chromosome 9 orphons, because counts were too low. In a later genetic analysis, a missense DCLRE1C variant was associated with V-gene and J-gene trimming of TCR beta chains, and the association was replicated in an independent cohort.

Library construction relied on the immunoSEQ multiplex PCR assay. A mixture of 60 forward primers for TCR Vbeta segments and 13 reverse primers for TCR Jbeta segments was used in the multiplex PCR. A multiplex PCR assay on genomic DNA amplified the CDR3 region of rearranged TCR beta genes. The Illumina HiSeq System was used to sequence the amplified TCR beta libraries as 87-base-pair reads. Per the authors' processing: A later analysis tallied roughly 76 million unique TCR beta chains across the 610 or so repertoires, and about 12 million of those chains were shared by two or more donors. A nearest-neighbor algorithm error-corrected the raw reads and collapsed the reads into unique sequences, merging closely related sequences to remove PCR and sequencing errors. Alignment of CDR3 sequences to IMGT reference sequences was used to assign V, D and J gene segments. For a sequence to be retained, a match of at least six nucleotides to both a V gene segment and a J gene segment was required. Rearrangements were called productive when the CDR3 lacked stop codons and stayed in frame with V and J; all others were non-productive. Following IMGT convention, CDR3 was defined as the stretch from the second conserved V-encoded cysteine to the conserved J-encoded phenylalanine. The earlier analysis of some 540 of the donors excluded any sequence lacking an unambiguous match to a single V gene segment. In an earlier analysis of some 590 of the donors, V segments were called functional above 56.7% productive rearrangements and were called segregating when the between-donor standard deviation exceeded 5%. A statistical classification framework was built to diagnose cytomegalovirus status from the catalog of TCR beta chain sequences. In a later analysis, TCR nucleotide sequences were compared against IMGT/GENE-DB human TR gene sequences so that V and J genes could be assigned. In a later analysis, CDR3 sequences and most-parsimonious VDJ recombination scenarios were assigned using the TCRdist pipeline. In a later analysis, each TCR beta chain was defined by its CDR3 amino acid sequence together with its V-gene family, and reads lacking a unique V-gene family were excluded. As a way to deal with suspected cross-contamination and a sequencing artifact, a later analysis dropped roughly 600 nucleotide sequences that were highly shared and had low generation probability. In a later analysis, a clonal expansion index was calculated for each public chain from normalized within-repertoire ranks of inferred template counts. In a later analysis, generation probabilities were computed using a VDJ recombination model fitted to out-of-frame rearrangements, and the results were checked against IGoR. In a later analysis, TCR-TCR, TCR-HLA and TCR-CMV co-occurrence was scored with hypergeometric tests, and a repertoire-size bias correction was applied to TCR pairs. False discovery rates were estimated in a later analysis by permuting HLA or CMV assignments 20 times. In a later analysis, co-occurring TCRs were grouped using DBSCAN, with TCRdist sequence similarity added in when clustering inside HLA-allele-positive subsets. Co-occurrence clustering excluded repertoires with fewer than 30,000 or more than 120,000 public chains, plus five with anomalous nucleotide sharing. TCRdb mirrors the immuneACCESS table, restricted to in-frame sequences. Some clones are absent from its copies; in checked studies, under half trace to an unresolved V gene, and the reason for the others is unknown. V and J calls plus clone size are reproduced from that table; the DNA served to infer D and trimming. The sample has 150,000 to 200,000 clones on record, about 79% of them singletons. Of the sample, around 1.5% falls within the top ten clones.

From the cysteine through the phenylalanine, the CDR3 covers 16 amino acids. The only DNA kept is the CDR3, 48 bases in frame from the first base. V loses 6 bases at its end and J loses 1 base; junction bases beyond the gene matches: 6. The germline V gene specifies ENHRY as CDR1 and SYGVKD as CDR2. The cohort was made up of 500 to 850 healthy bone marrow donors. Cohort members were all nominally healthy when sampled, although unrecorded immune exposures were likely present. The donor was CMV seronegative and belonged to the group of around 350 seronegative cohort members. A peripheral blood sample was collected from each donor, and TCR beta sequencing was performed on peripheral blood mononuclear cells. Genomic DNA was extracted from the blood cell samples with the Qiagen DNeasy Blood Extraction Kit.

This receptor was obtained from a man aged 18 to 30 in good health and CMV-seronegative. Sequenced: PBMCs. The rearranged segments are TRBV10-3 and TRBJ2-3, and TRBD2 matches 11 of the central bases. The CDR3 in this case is CAISLGLAVRTDTQYF. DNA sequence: TGTGCCATCAGCCTGGGACTAGCGGTGCGCACAGATACGCAGTATTTT.